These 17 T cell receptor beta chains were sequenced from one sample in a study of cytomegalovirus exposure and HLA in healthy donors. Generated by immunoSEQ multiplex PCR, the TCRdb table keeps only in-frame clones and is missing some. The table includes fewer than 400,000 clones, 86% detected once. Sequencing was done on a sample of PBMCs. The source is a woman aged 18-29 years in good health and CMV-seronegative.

The CDR3 reads CASSVAGGQNEQFF. The CDR3 DNA reads as TGTGCCAGCAGCGTAGCGGGAGGCCAAAATGAGCAGTTCTTC. The V call is TRBV9, the J call TRBJ2-1; 7 nucleotides match TRBD2. V lost 0 bases to trimming and J lost 7 bases; unmatched junction nucleotides: 4. The CDR3 is 14 residues long. The germline V gene has CDR1 SGDLS and CDR2 YYNGEE.

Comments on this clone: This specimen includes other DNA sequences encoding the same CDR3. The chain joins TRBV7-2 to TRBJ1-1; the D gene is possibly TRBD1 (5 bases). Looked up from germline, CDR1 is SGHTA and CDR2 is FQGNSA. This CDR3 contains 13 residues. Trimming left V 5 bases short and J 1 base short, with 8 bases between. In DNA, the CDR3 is TGTGCCAGCAGCCTCGACAGGAACACTGAAGCTTTCTTT. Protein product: CASSLDRNTEAFF.

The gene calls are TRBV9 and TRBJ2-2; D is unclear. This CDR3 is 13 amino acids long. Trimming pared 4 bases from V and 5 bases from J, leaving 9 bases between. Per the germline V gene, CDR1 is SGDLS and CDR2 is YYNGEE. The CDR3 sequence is CASSRTYTGELFF. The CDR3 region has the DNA TGTGCCAGCAGCCGAACATATACCGGGGAGCTGTTTTTT.

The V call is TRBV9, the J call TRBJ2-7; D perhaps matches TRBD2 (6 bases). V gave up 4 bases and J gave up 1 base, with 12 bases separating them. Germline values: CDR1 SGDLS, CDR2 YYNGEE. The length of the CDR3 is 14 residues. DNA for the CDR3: TGTGCCAGCAGCCTTTACGGGACTTCCTACGAGCAGTACTTC. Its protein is CASSLYGTSYEQYF. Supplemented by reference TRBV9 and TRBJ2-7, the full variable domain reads DSGVTQTPKHLITATGQRVTLRCSPRSGDLSVYWYQQSLDQGLQFLIQYYNGEERAKGNILERFSAQQFPDLHSELNLSSLELGDSALYFCASSLYGTSYEQYFGPGTRLTVT.

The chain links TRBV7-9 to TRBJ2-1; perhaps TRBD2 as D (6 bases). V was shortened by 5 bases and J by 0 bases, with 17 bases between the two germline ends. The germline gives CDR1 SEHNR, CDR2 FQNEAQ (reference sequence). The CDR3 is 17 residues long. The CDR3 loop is CASSRSLASSSYNEQFF. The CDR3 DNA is TGTGCCAGCAGCCGTTCTCTAGCGTCAAGCTCCTACAATGAGCAGTTCTTC.

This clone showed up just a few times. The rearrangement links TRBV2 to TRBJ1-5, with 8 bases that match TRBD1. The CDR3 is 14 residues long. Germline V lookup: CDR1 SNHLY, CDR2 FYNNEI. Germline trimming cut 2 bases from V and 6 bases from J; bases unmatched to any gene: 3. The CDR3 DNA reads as TGTGCCAGCAGTGAACAGGGGGCTGCTCAGCCCCAGCATTTT. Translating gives CASSEQGAAQPQHF.

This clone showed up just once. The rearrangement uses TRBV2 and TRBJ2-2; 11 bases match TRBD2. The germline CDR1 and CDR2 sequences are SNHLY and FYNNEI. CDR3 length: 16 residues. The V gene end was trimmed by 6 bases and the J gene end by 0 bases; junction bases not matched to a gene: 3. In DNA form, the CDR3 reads TGTGCCAGCAGACCGACTAGCGGGACGAACACCGGGGAGCTGTTTTTT. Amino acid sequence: CASRPTSGTNTGELFF.

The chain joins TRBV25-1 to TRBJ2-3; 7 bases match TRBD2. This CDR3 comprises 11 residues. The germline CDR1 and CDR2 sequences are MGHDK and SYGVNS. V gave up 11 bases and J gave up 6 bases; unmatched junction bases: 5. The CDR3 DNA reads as TGTGCCGGACTAGACGGGGATACGCAGTATTTT. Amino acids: CAGLDGDTQYF.

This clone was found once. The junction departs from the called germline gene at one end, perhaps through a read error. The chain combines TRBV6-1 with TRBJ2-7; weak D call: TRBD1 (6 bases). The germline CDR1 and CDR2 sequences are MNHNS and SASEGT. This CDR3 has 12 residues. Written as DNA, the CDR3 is TGTGCCAGCAGTGAAGTATGGGGACACCTTGCCTTC. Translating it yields CASSEVWGHLAF.

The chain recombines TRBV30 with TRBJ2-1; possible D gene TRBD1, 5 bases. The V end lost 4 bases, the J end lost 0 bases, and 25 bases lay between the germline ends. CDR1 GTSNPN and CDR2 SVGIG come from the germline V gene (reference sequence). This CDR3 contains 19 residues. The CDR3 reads CAWKVGQGPPFSSYNEQFF. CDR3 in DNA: TGTGCCTGGAAGGTAGGGCAGGGCCCCCCTTTCAGCTCCTACAATGAGCAGTTCTTC.

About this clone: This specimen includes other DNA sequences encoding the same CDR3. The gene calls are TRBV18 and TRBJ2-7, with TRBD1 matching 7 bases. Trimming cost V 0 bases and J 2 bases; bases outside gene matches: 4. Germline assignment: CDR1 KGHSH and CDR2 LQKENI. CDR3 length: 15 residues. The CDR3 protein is CASSPPGTATYEQYF. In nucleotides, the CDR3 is TGTGCCAGCTCACCACCCGGGACAGCCACCTACGAGCAGTACTTC. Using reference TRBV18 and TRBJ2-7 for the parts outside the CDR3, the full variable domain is NAGVMQNPRHLVRRRGQEARLRCSPMKGHSHVYWYRQLPEEGLKFMVYLQKENIIDESGMPKERFSAEFPKEGPSILRIQQVVRGDSAAYFCASSPPGTATYEQYFGPGTRLTVT.

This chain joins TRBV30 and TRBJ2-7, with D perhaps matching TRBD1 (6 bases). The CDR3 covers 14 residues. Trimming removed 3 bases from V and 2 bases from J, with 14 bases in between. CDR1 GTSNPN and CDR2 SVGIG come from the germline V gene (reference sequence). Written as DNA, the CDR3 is TGTGCCTGGAGCCTGGGGCAGGGGCCCTACGAGCAGTACTTC. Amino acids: CAWSLGQGPYEQYF. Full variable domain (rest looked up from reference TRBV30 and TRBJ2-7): SQTIHQWPATLVQPVGSPLSLECTVEGTSNPNLYWYRQAAGRGLQLLFYSVGIGQISSEVPQNLSASRPQDRQFILSSKKLLLSDSGFYLCAWSLGQGPYEQYFGPGTRLTVT.

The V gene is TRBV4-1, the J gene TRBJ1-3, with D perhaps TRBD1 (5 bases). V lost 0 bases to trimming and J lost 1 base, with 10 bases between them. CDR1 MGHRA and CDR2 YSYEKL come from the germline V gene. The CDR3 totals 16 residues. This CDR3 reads CASSQEGGRSGNTIYF. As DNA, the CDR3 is TGCGCCAGCAGCCAAGAGGGGGGGAGGTCTGGAAACACCATATATTTT.

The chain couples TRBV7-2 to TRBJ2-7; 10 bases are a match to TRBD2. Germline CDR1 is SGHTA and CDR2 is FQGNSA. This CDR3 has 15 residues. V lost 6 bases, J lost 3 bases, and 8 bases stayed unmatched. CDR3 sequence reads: CASRGSTSGIYEQYF. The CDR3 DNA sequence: TGTGCCAGCAGGGGTAGCACTAGCGGGATCTACGAGCAGTACTTC.

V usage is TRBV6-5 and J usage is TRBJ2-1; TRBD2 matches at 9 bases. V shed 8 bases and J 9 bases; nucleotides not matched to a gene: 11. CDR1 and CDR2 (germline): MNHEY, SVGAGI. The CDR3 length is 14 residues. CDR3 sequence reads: CASHKRREGGEQFF. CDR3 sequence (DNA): TGTGCCAGCCATAAACGGCGGGAGGGGGGTGAGCAGTTCTTC.

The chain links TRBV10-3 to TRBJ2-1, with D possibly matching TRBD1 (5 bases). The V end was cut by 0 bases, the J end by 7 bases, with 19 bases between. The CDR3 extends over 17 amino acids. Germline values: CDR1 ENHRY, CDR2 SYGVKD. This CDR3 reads CAISESLGNQGLNEQFF. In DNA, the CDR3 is TGTGCCATCAGTGAGTCTTTAGGGAACCAGGGATTGAATGAGCAGTTCTTC.

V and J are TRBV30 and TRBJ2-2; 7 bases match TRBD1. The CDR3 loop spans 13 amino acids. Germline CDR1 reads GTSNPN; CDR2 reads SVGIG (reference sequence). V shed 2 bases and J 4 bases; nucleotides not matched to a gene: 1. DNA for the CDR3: TGTGCCTGGAGTAAGGGGGCCACCGGGGAGCTGTTTTTT. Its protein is CAWSKGATGELFF.